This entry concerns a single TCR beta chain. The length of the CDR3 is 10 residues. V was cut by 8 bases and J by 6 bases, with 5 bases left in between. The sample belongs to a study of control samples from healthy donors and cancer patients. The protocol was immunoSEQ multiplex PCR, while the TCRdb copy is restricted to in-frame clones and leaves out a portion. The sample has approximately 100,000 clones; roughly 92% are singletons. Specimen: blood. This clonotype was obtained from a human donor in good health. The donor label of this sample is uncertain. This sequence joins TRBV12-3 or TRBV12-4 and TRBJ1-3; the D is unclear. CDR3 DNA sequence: TGTGCCAGCGCCTCAAACACCATATATTTT. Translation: CASASNTIYF.